These 22 T cell receptor beta chains share one sample of origin, sequenced in a study of blood T cell repertoires in COVID-19. Here immunoSEQ multiplex PCR was the method, and the copy in TCRdb shows in-frame clones only, minus some. This table has 200,000 to 300,000 clones, 70% to 90% appearing once. The sequenced material came from peripheral blood. These receptors all stem from a woman in her fifties or sixties with active or convalescent COVID-19.

The V gene is TRBV5-4, the J gene TRBJ2-2; TRBD1 might be the D (6 bases). Germline assignment: CDR1 SGHNT and CDR2 YYREEE (reference sequence). The length of the CDR3 is 14 residues. V lost 4 bases to trimming and J lost 0 bases, with 7 bases between them. As DNA, the CDR3 is TGTGCCAGCAGCGGGACAACGAACACCGGGGAGCTGTTTTTT. Translated, it gives CASSGTTNTGELFF.

The V call is TRBV7-2, the J call TRBJ1-2; 8 nucleotides agree with TRBD1. Trimming at V came to 5 bases and at J to 4 bases, leaving 6 bases not matched to a gene. Germline values: CDR1 SGHTA, CDR2 FQGNSA. The CDR3 extends over 14 amino acids. This CDR3 reads CASSTPGQVYGYTF. The CDR3 coding sequence is TGTGCCAGCAGCACTCCGGGACAGGTCTATGGCTACACCTTC.

The V gene is TRBV7-8, the J gene TRBJ2-1; 7 positions agree with TRBD1. The J segment lost 0 bases and the V segment lost 4 bases, leaving 15 bases of the junction unmatched. Looked up from germline, CDR1 is SGHVS and CDR2 is FQNEAQ. The CDR3 loop spans 19 amino acids. Written as DNA, the CDR3 is TGTGCCAGCAGCTCAACCGGGACAGATTATTCGAGCTCCTACAATGAGCAGTTCTTC. Its protein is CASSSTGTDYSSSYNEQFF.

The chain employs TRBV3-1 (or the pseudogene TRBV3-2) and TRBJ2-3; 7 nucleotides match TRBD2. The CDR3 sequence is 14 residues long. With 4 bases clipped from V and 3 bases from J, the junction kept 4 bases outside the gene matches. Per the germline V gene, CDR1 is LGHDT and CDR2 is YNNKEL (reference sequence). The CDR3 region is CASSLRTRTDTQYF. The CDR3 DNA sequence: TGTGCCAGCAGCCTCCGGACTAGAACAGATACGCAGTATTTT.

This clone turned up a few times. The chain combines TRBV5-4 with TRBJ1-5; D uncertain. The CDR3 is 12 residues long. CDR1 and CDR2 (germline): SGHNT, YYREEE (reference sequence). The V and J ends lost 2 bases and 4 bases respectively, with 4 bases between them. In DNA form, the CDR3 reads TGTGCCAGCAGCTTAGAGAATCAGCCCCAGCATTTT. Residues: CASSLENQPQHF.

The chain joins TRBV7-8 to TRBJ2-1; 9 nucleotides align to TRBD1. In germline, CDR1 is SGHVS, CDR2 FQNEAQ. The V segment lost 1 base and the J segment 6 bases; nucleotides outside the gene matches: 4. The CDR3 has 15 residues. CDR3 nucleotide sequence: TGTGCCAGCAGCTTAGACAGGGGGCGGTTCAATGAGCAGTTCTTC. Translated: CASSLDRGRFNEQFF.

The chain employs TRBV13 and TRBJ2-3; TRBD2 aligns across 15 bases. Trimming removed 5 bases from V and 7 bases from J; junction bases left unmatched: 7. CDR3 length: 16 residues. CDR1 and CDR2 (germline): PRHDT, FYEKMQ (reference sequence). CDR3 bases: TGTGCCAGCAGCCTCTACGGGACTAGCGGGGGGAATACGCAGTATTTT. Its translation is CASSLYGTSGGNTQYF.

V gene TRBV4-1 combines with J gene TRBJ2-7; 12 bases map to TRBD2. Germline CDR1 is MGHRA and CDR2 is YSYEKL. This CDR3 has 15 amino acids. The V gene end was trimmed by 8 bases and the J gene end by 5 bases; junction bases not matched to a gene: 10. Written as DNA, the CDR3 is TGCGCCAGCGCGAGGCTAGCGGGAGGGCCCCACGAGCAGTACTTC. Translated, it gives CASARLAGGPHEQYF.

The rearrangement uses TRBV6-5 and TRBJ2-7; D unclear. The CDR3 contains 14 residues. Germline V lookup: CDR1 MNHEY, CDR2 SVGAGI. Between the trimmed V and J ends, which lost 4 bases and 3 bases, there was a span of 13 bases. CDR3 nucleotides: TGTGCCAGCAGTTCCAAACCCCTATACTACGAGCAGTACTTC. Protein product: CASSSKPLYYEQYF.

This chain links TRBV19 with TRBJ1-4; D is possibly TRBD1 (6 bases). Trimming took 10 bases from V and 7 from J, leaving 19 bases between them. The germline V gene encodes CDR1 LNHDA and CDR2 SQIVND (reference sequence). The CDR3 length is 14 residues. CDR3 residues: CATLSGGEGEKLFF. The DNA for the CDR3 is TGTGCCACCCTAAGCGGGGGCGAAGGTGAAAAACTGTTTTTT.

This clone was observed a single time. The rearrangement uses TRBV4-1 and TRBJ2-7; maybe TRBD2 (5 bases). The CDR3 runs to 15 residues. With 4 bases removed from V and 5 bases from J, the gap between germline ends came to 18 bases. CDR1 MGHRA and CDR2 YSYEKL come from the germline V gene. CDR3 DNA sequence: TGCGCCAGCAGCCCCGATCGGAGAGGGAGCCACGAGCAGTACTTC. Translated, it gives CASSPDRRGSHEQYF.

This rearrangement joins TRBV3-1 (or the pseudogene TRBV3-2) to TRBJ2-1; a weak D match, TRBD2 (7 bases). The V end was cut by 3 bases, the J end by 7 bases, with 19 bases between. Germline V CDR1 and CDR2: LGHDT, YNNKEL (reference sequence). This CDR3 comprises 16 residues. CDR3 DNA sequence: TGTGCCAGCAGCCAGAATTGGGGGGGCCGGTTAAATGAGCAGTTCTTC. This encodes CASSQNWGGRLNEQFF.

The V and J genes are TRBV12-2 and TRBJ1-4; TRBD1 is taken as the D call from the table, unchecked against the DNA. TRBV12-2 is classified as a pseudogene. This CDR3 has 15 amino acids. The CDR3 sequence is CASRLVDGAEEKLFF. The DNA for the CDR3 is TGTGCAAGTCGCTTAGTTGATGGGGCTGAGGAAAAACTGTTTTTT.

V usage is TRBV6-1 and J usage is TRBJ1-1, with no clear D. CDR3 size: 13 residues. Germline CDR1 MNHNS, CDR2 SASEGT. Deletions cut 1 base from V and 1 base from J, with 4 bases between. CDR3 residues: CASSEVANTEAFF. In nucleotides, the CDR3 is TGTGCCAGCAGTGAAGTAGCGAACACTGAAGCTTTCTTT.

The V and J genes are TRBV9 and TRBJ2-1, with 7 bases aligning to TRBD2. The CDR3 runs 17 residues. Germline trimming cut 2 bases from V and 7 bases from J; bases unmatched to any gene: 15. The germline CDR1 and CDR2 sequences are SGDLS and YYNGEE. Here the CDR3 DNA reads TGTGCCAGCAGCGTCACAGGATATCGGGGAGGGATTAATGAGCAGTTCTTC. Its protein product is CASSVTGYRGGINEQFF.

The chain employs TRBV5-1 and TRBJ1-4, with D maybe TRBD1 (6 bases). Trimming pared 5 bases from V and 1 base from J, leaving 12 bases between. CDR1 SGHRS and CDR2 YFSETQ come from the germline V gene. This CDR3 is 15 amino acids long. In DNA, the CDR3 is TGCGCCAGCAGGACGACAGGCCAAACTAATGAAAAACTGTTTTTT. Amino acid sequence: CASRTTGQTNEKLFF. Drawing the rest from reference TRBV5-1 and TRBJ1-4, the complete variable domain is KAGVTQTPRYLIKTRGQQVTLSCSPISGHRSVSWYQQTPGQGLQFLFEYFSETQRNKGNFPGRFSGRQFSNSRSEMNVSTLELGDSALYLCASRTTGQTNEKLFFGSGTQLSVL.

The chain carries TRBV5-1 and TRBJ2-3; 9 bases agree with TRBD2. The CDR3 contains 19 residues. Germline trimming cut 1 base from V and 4 bases from J; bases unmatched to any gene: 16. Germline V gene data show CDR1 as SGHRS and CDR2 as YFSETQ. Here the CDR3 reads CASSLNPAGGLSGSDTQYF. CDR3 DNA: TGCGCCAGCAGCTTGAATCCAGCGGGGGGTCTCTCCGGTTCAGATACGCAGTATTTT.

CDR3 sequence (DNA): TGTGCCAGCAGTGAAGGCGGTAACTCTGGGGCCAACGTCCTGACTTTC. Translation gives CASSEGGNSGANVLTF. The chain is built from TRBV6-1 and TRBJ2-6, with unresolved D. Germline loops: CDR1 MNHNS, CDR2 SASEGT. V was shortened by 1 base and J by 0 bases, with 7 bases between the two germline ends. The CDR3 runs to 16 residues.

The genes are TRBV3-1 (or the pseudogene TRBV3-2) and TRBJ2-2, with D hard to call. The V gene lost 0 bases and the J gene lost 6 bases, with 11 bases spanning the gap. Per the germline V gene, CDR1 is LGHDT and CDR2 is YNNKEL (reference sequence). The CDR3 runs to 15 residues. The CDR3 protein is CASSQESSLAGELFF. The CDR3 nucleotides read TGTGCCAGCAGCCAAGAATCATCTTTAGCCGGGGAGCTGTTTTTT.

The rearrangement links TRBV9 to TRBJ1-3; a possible D gene is TRBD1 (6 bases). CDR1 is SGDLS and CDR2 is YYNGEE in the germline V gene. The CDR3 is 16 residues long. Trimming took 1 base from V and 2 from J, leaving 13 bases between them. The DNA of the CDR3 is TGTGCCAGCAGCGTAACAGGGAATGTGGCTGGAAACACCATATATTTT. Translating it yields CASSVTGNVAGNTIYF.

The CDR3 region is CATSRDRGSGSRGAYEQYF. The CDR3 DNA is TGTGCCACCAGCAGAGATCGGGGTAGCGGGAGTAGGGGAGCCTACGAGCAGTACTTC. The chain combines TRBV15 with TRBJ2-7, with 9 positions matching TRBD2. Unmatched junction bases numbered 14, after V lost 0 bases and J lost 2 bases. The CDR3 runs 19 residues. CDR1 LNHNV and CDR2 YYDKDF come from the germline V gene (reference sequence).

The chain carries TRBV19 and TRBJ2-3; TRBD1 might be the D (5 bases). Between the trimmed V and J ends, which lost 6 bases and 11 bases, there was a span of 15 bases. CDR3 length: 12 residues. Germline V gene sequence: CDR1 LNHDA, CDR2 SQIVND (reference sequence). CDR3: CASSAAQGWQYF. The CDR3 DNA reads as TGTGCCAGTAGCGCGGCGCAGGGATGGCAGTATTTT.